This TCR beta chain was recorded in a study of T cells after yellow fever vaccination. Study details: SMART-Seq v4 Ultra Low Input prepared libraries from low-cell fractions.

This CDR3 region has 16 residues. Trimming shortened V by 3 bases and J by 3 bases, and 17 bases separated the two germline ends. From germline, CDR1 is ENHRY and CDR2 SYGVKD. This clonotype was observed many times. Study-wide results and limits: The appearance of a small share of clonotypes in both CD4 and CD8 compartments was observed. Though weaker, the secondary response peaked faster, on day 5 versus 15.

Generation of TCR cDNA used 5'RACE template switching (which added a universal primer site and UMIs). MiXCR, applied by TCRdb to the 5' RACE reads, yields one record per CDR3 protein. The top ten hold about 15% of the sample, which has nearly 45,000 distinct CDR3 sequences, almost 7% seen once. The chain joins TRBV10-3 to TRBJ1-1; D is uncertain. The receptor's source is a man aged 25-45 years who received the YFV17D yellow fever vaccine. The material was CD8+ T cells not binding an NS4B(214-222) dextramer, sorted from PBMCs, obtained 45 days after the yellow fever booster vaccination. The CDR3 spells CAISEVLEQQHTEAFF. CDR3 sequence (DNA): TGTGCCATCAGTGAAGTATTGGAACAGCAACACACTGAAGCTTTCTTT.